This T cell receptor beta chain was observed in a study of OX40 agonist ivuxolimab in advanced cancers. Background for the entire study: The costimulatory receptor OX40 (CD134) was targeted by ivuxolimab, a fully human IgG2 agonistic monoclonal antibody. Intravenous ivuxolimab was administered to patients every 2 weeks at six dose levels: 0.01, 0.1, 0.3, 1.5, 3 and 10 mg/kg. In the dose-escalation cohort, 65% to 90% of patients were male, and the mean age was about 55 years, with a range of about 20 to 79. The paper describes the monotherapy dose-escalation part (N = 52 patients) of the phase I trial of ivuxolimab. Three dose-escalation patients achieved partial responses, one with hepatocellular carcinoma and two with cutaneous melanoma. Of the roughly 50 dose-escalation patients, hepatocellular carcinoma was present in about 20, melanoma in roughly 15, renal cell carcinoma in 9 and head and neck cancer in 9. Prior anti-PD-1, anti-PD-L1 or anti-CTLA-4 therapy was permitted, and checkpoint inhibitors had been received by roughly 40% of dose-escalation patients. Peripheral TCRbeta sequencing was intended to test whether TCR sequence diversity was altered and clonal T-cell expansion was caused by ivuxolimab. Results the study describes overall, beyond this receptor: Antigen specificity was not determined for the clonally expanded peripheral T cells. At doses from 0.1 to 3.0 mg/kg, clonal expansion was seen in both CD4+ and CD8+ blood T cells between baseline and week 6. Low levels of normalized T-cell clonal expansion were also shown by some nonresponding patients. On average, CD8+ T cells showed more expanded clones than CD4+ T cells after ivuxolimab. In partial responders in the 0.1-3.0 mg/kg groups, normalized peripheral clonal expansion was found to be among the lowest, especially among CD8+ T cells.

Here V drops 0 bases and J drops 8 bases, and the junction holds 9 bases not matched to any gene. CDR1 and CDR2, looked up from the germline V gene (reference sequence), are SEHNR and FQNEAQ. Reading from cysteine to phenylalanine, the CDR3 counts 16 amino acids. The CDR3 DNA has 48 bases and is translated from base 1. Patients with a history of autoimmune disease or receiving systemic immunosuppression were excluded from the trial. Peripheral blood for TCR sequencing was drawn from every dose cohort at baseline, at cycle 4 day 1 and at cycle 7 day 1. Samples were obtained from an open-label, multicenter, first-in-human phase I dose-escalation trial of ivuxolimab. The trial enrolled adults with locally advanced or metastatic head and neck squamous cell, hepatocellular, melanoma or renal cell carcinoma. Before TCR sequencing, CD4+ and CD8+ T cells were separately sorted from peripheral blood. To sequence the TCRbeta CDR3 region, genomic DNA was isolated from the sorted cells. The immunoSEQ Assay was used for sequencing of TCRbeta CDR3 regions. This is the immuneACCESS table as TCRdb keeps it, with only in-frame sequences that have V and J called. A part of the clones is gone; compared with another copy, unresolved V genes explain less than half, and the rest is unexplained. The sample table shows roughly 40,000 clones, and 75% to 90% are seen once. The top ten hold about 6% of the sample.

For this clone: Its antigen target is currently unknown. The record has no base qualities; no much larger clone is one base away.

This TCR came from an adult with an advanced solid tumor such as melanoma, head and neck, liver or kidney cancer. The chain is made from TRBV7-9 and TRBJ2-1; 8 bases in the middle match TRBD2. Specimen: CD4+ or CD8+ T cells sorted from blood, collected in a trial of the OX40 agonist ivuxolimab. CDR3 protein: CASSLAMSGSKDEQFF. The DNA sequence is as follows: TGTGCCAGCAGCTTAGCGATGAGCGGGAGTAAAGATGAGCAGTTCTTC.